Below, one TCR beta chain is given with its context. Authors' processing steps: Estimation of nucleated cell counts relied on the amplification of reference gene primers. The protocol was immunoSEQ multiplex PCR, while the TCRdb copy is restricted to in-frame clones and leaves out a portion. V, J and clone size derive from that table, while D and trimming were established from the DNA sequence. Of some 300,000 clones in the sample, around 89% are singletons; the top ten hold 5.5% to 8.5%. The sample originates from a study of blood T cell repertoires in COVID-19. Trimming cost V 0 bases and J 7 bases, with 12 bases left between them. CDR1 MNHNS and CDR2 SASEGT come from the germline V gene. The CDR3 is 15 amino acids.

The TCR sequence derives from a woman in her 30s who had recovered from COVID-19. The chain is built from TRBV6-1 and TRBJ1-4; D is perhaps TRBD1 (6 bases). Input material: peripheral blood. In DNA, the CDR3 is TGTGCCAGCAGTGAAGCGGGAGGGGGAGGTGAAAAACTGTTTTTT. Residues: CASSEAGGGGEKLFF.